The rows below give T cell receptor beta chains drawn from one sample of a study of neurological immune-mediated disorders. TCRdb used MiXCR to reprocess the 5' RACE reads, holding one entry per CDR3 protein. The sample has around 78,000 distinct CDR3 sequences; more than 15% are singletons. The sample taken for sequencing was PBMCs. Source of these receptors: a woman aged 40 to 55 in good health. CDR3s include the opening cysteine and the closing phenylalanine or tryptophan. Fields, in order: D gene, clone size, V gene, CDR3 length, J gene, CDR3 protein, CDR3 DNA. The D gene is left open where the match is weak. Not all rows give a size; the values are once, few, many and, for expanded clones, a class.

>.|many|TRBV6-1|15|TRBJ2-5
CASSKQGGSAETQYF
TGTGCCAGCAGTAAACAGGGAGGGTCGGCAGAGACCCAGTACTTC
>TRBD1|many|TRBV6-2/TRBV6-3|15|TRBJ2-1
CASSSLDRRYNEQFF
TGTGCCAGCAGTTCGTTGGACAGGCGATACAATGAGCAGTTCTTC
>TRBD2|many|TRBV20-1|13|TRBJ2-2
CSALAGGTGELFF
TGCAGTGCCTTAGCGGGGGGCACCGGGGAGCTGTTTTTT
>TRBD1|.|TRBV5-5|14|TRBJ1-4
CASSSGTGEEKLFF
TGTGCCAGCAGCTCCGGGACAGGGGAAGAAAAACTGTTTTTT
>TRBD2|many|TRBV5-1|14|TRBJ2-5
CASSLAGGRETQYF
TGCGCCAGCAGCTTAGCGGGGGGGCGAGAGACCCAGTACTTC
>TRBD2|many|TRBV20-1|15|TRBJ2-1
CSAEVKRGLYNEQFF
TGCAGTGCCGAAGTTAAGCGGGGACTCTACAATGAGCAGTTCTTC
>.|many|TRBV5-1|14|TRBJ2-5
CASSLEGYQETQYF
TGCGCCAGCAGCTTGGAGGGATACCAAGAGACCCAGTACTTC
>.|many|TRBV20-1|12|TRBJ2-1
CSASRRINEQFF
TGCAGTGCTAGCAGACGGATCAATGAGCAGTTCTTC
>.|many|TRBV7-6|17|TRBJ1-3
CASSVEGATISGNTIYF
TGTGCCAGCAGCGTCGAAGGGGCGACTATCTCTGGAAACACCATATATTTT
>.|.|TRBV27|14|TRBJ2-2
CATSRTANTGELFF
TGTGCCACTTCTCGGACAGCGAACACCGGGGAGCTGTTTTTT
>TRBD2|many|TRBV4-2|16|TRBJ2-5
CASSRATSGGQETQYF
TGTGCCAGCAGTCGTGCTACTAGCGGGGGACAGGAGACCCAGTACTTC
>.|many|TRBV12-5|14|TRBJ1-2
CASGLETLNYGYTF
TGTGCTAGTGGTTTGGAGACACTGAACTATGGCTACACCTTC
>TRBD1|many|TRBV6-1|16|TRBJ1-5
CASSQLITGANQPQHF
TGTGCCAGCAGCCAACTTATTACAGGGGCCAATCAGCCCCAGCATTTT
>.|many|TRBV20-1|12|TRBJ2-7
CSARVRTAEQYF
TGCAGTGCTAGAGTAAGGACGGCCGAGCAGTACTTC
>.|few|TRBV24-1|13|TRBJ1-1
CASSRTGNTEAFF
TGTGCCTCCAGTCGTACAGGGAACACTGAAGCTTTCTTT
>.|.|TRBV11-3|15|TRBJ1-1
CASSLHGEPNTEAFF
TGTGCCAGCAGCTTACACGGGGAGCCGAACACTGAAGCTTTCTTT
>.|many|TRBV5-1|15|TRBJ2-3
CASSLQDGFSDTQYF
TGCGCCAGCAGCCTCCAGGACGGGTTTTCAGATACGCAGTATTTT
>.|many|TRBV6-5|18|TRBJ2-1
CASRKIIRAGLWVNEQFF
TGTGCCAGCAGGAAAATAATAAGAGCGGGCCTTTGGGTTAATGAGCAGTTCTTC
>TRBD1|many|TRBV5-1|15|TRBJ1-4
CASSLGQGENEKLFF
TGCGCCAGCAGCTTGGGACAGGGGGAAAATGAAAAACTGTTTTTT
>.|.|TRBV20-1|14|TRBJ1-2
CSARERRQPPSYTF
TGCAGTGCTAGAGAGAGGCGACAGCCCCCCAGCTACACCTTC
>.|few|TRBV7-3|14|TRBJ2-2
CASSEGGSTGELFF
TGTGCCAGCAGCGAGGGGGGGTCTACCGGGGAGCTGTTTTTT
>.|many|TRBV12-3/TRBV12-4|13|TRBJ1-1
CASSFRLNTEAFF
TGTGCCAGCAGTTTTCGTTTGAACACTGAAGCTTTCTTT
>TRBD1|few|TRBV27|15|TRBJ2-7
CASSSLGQATYEQYF
TGTGCCAGCAGTTCCCTGGGACAGGCGACCTACGAGCAGTACTTC
>TRBD1|many|TRBV7-2|13|TRBJ2-1
CASGGQGYNEQFF
TGTGCCAGCGGGGGACAGGGGTACAATGAGCAGTTCTTC